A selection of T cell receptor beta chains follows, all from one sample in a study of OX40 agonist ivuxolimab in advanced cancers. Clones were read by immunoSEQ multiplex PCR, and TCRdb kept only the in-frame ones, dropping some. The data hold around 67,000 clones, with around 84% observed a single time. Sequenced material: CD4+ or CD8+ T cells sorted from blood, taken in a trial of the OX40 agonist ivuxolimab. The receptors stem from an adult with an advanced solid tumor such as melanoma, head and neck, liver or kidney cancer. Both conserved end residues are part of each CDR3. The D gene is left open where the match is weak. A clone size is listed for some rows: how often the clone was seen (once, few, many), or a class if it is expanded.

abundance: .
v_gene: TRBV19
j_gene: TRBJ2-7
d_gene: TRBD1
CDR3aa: CASSIMGQVAAYEQYF
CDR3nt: TGTGCCAGTAGTATAATGGGACAGGTAGCCGCCTACGAGCAGTACTTC

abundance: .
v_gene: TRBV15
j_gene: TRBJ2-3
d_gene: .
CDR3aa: CATSRPTRRQEYTDTQYF
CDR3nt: TGTGCCACCAGCAGACCGACGAGAAGACAGGAATATACAGATACGCAGTATTTT

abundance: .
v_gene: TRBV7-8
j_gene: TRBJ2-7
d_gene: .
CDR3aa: CASGGASSYEQYF
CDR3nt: TGTGCCAGCGGAGGGGCAAGCAGCTACGAGCAGTACTTC

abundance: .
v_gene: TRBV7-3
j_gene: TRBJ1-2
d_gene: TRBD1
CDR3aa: CASSLTPPRQGAAYGYTF
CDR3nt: TGTGCCAGCAGCTTAACCCCTCCCCGGCAGGGGGCTGCCTATGGCTACACCTTC

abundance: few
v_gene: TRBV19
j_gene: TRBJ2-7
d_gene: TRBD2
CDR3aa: CASRSRGEVSEQYF
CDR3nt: TGTGCCAGTAGATCCCGGGGGGAGGTAAGCGAGCAGTACTTC

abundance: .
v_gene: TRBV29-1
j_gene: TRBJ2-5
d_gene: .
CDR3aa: CSGIRQETQYF
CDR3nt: TGCAGTGGGATCCGGCAAGAGACCCAGTACTTC

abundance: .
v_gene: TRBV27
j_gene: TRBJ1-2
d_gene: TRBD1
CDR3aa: CASSPRDRPNYGYTF
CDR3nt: TGTGCCAGCAGTCCTCGGGACAGGCCTAACTATGGCTACACCTTC

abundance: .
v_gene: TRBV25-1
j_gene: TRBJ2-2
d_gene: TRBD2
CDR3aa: CASKISGGTGELFF
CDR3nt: TGTGCCAGCAAGATCTCCGGGGGGACCGGGGAGCTGTTTTTT

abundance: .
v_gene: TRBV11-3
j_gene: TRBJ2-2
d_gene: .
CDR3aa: CASSYVQGPTGELFF
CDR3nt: TGTGCCAGCAGTTATGTGCAGGGTCCGACCGGGGAGCTGTTTTTT

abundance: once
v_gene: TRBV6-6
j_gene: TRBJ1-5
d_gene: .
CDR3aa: CASSPQAFAGQPQHF
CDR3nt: TGTGCCAGCAGTCCCCAGGCCTTCGCCGGACAGCCCCAGCATTTT

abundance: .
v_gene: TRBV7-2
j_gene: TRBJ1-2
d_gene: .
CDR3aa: CASSLTPGGKYGYTF
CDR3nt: TGTGCCAGCAGCCTAACACCTGGAGGGAAGTATGGCTACACCTTC

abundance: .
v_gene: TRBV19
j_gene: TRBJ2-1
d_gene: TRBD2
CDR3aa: CASSISGSRNEQFF
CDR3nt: TGTGCCAGTAGTATAAGCGGGAGTAGGAATGAGCAGTTCTTC

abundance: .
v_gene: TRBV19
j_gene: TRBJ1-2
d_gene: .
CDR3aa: CASTPGGANYGYTF
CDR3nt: TGTGCCAGTACCCCCGGGGGTGCCAACTATGGCTACACCTTC

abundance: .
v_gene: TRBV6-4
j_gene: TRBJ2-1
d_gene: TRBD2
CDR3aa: CASSDGGSYNEQFF
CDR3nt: TGTGCCAGCAGTGATGGCGGGAGCTACAATGAGCAGTTCTTC

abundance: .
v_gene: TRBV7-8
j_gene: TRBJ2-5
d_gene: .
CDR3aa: CASSLISGKGGETQYF
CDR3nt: TGTGCCAGCAGCTTAATTTCAGGAAAAGGAGGAGAGACCCAGTACTTC

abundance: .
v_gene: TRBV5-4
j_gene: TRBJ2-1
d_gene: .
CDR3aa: CASSSRREEQFF
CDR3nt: TGTGCCAGCAGCTCAAGACGGGAGGAGCAGTTCTTC

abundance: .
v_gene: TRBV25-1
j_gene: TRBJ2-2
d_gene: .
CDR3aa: CASRATTGTQANTGELFF
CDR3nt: TGTGCCAGCAGAGCTACCACCGGGACTCAGGCGAACACCGGGGAGCTGTTTTTT

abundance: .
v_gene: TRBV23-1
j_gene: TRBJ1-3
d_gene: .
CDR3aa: CASSQPVSGSGNTIYF
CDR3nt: TGCGCCAGCAGTCAGCCTGTTTCCGGGTCTGGAAACACCATATATTTT

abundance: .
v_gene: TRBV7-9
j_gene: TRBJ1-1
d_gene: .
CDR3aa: CASSSGPYTEAFF
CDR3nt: TGTGCCAGCAGCTCGGGGCCTTACACTGAAGCTTTCTTT

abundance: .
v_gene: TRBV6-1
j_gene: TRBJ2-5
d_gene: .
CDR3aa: CASSGRDPRSGETQYF
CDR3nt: TGTGCCAGCAGTGGCCGGGACCCTCGGTCAGGAGAGACCCAGTACTTC

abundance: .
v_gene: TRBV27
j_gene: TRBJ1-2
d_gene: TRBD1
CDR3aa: CASSLTGARNYGYTF
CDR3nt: TGTGCCAGCAGTTTGACAGGGGCCCGCAACTATGGCTACACCTTC

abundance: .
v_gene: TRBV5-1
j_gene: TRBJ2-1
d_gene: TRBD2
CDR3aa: CASSFPLAGGPSNEQFF
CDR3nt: TGCGCCAGCAGCTTCCCATTAGCGGGAGGGCCCTCCAATGAGCAGTTCTTC

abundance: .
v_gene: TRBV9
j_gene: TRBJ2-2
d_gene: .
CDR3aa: CASERWNTGELFF
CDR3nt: TGTGCCAGCGAGCGGTGGAACACCGGGGAGCTGTTTTTT

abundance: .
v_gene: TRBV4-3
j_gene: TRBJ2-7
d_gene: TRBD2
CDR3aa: CASSRGTSGSYEQYF
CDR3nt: TGCGCCAGCAGCCGGGGGACTAGCGGGAGCTACGAGCAGTACTTC

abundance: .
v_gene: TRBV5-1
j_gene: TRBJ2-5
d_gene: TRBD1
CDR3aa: CASSLEGQGLQETQYF
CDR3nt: TGCGCCAGCAGCTTGGAGGGACAGGGTCTCCAAGAGACCCAGTACTTC

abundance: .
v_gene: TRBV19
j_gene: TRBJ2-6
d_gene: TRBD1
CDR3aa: CASSTRSGTDVGANVLTF
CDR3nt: TGTGCCAGTAGTACGAGATCCGGGACAGATGTCGGGGCCAACGTCCTGACTTTC

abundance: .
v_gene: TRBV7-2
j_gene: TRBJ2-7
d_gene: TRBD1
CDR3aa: CASSTGTASYEQYF
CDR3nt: TGTGCCAGCAGCACCGGGACAGCCTCCTACGAGCAGTACTTC

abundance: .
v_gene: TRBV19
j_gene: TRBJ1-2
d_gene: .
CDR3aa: CASSTGQGKNYGYTF
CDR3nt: TGTGCCAGTAGTACAGGTCAGGGAAAAAACTATGGCTACACCTTC

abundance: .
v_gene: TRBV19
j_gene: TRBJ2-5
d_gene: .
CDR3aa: CASTGGGTGSETQYF
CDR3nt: TGTGCCAGTACCGGGGGGGGGACAGGGTCGGAGACCCAGTACTTC

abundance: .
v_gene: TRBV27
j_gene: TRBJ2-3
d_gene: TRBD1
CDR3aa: CASSLRTGGTDTQYF
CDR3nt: TGTGCCAGCAGTTTAAGAACAGGGGGCACAGATACGCAGTATTTT

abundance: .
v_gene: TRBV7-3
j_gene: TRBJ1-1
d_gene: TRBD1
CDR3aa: CASTGQGGTEAFF
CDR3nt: TGTGCCAGCACTGGACAGGGGGGCACTGAAGCTTTCTTT

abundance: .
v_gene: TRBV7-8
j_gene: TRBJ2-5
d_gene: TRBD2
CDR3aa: CASSLSGLAGVETQYF
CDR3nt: TGTGCCAGCAGCTTATCGGGACTAGCGGGAGTGGAGACCCAGTACTTC

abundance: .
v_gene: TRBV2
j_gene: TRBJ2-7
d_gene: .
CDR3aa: CASSENRQGGYEQYF
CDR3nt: TGTGCCAGCAGTGAGAATCGTCAGGGAGGCTACGAGCAGTACTTC

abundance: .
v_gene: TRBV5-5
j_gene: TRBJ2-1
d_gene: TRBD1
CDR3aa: CASGRDSDYNEQFF
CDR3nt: TGTGCCAGCGGACGGGACAGCGATTACAATGAGCAGTTCTTC

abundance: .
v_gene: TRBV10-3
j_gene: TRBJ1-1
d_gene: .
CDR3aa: CAISVGGALDTEAFF
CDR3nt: TGTGCCATCAGTGTGGGGGGGGCCCTGGACACTGAAGCTTTCTTT

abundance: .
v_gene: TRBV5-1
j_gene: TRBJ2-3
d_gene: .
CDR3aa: CASSPRPTSTDTQYF
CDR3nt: TGCGCCAGCAGCCCCAGGCCTACTAGCACAGATACGCAGTATTTT

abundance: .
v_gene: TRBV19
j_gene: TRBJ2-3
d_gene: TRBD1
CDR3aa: CASSIQGMGDTQYF
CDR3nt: TGTGCCAGTAGCATACAGGGGATGGGAGATACGCAGTATTTT

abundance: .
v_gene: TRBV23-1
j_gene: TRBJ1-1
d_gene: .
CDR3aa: CASSQRVSSRNTEAFF
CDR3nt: TGCGCCAGCAGTCAAAGAGTTTCAAGTCGGAACACTGAAGCTTTCTTT

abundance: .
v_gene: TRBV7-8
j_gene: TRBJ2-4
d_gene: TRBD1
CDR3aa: CASSPSGRGPGIQYF
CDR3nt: TGTGCCAGCAGCCCCAGTGGCAGGGGGCCGGGCATTCAGTACTTC

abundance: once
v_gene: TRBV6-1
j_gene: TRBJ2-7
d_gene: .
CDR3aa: CASVTANSYEQYF
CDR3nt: TGTGCCAGCGTAACAGCGAACTCCTACGAGCAGTACTTC

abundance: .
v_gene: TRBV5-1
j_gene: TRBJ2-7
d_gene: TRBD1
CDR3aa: CAGSPRTGGSYEQYF
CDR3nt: TGCGCCGGCAGCCCTCGGACAGGGGGTTCGTACGAGCAGTACTTC

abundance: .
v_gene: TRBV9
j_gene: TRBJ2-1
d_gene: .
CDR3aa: CASSVGGPSYNEQFF
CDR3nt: TGTGCCAGCAGCGTAGGGGGGCCCTCCTACAATGAGCAGTTCTTC

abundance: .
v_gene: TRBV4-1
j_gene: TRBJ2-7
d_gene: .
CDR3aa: CASSPGGRDTYEQYF
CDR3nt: TGCGCCAGCAGCCCAGGAGGCAGAGACACCTACGAGCAGTACTTC

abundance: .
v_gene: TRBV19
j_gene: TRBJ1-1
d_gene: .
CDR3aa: CASSIDQRWNTEAFF
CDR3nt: TGTGCCAGTAGTATAGATCAACGGTGGAACACTGAAGCTTTCTTT

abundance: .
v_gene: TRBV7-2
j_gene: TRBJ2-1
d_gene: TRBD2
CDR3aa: CASSGTSGGLYNEQFF
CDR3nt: TGTGCCAGCAGCGGGACTAGCGGGGGGCTATACAATGAGCAGTTCTTC

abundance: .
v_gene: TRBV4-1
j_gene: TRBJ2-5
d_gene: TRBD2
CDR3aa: CASSPSGTSGVSPKTQYF
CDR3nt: TGCGCCAGCAGTCCTTCCGGGACTAGCGGGGTCTCCCCCAAGACCCAGTACTTC

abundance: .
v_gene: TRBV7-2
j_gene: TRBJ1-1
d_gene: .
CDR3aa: CASSLAAGFDTEAFF
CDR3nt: TGTGCCAGCAGCTTAGCGGCCGGGTTTGACACTGAAGCTTTCTTT

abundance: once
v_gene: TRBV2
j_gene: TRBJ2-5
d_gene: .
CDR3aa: CASSVSGWARNGETQYF
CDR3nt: TGTGCCAGCAGTGTGTCAGGATGGGCTAGAAACGGAGAGACCCAGTACTTC

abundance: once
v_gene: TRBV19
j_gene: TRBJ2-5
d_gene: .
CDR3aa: CASSTRGRGIQETQYF
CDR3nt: TGTGCCAGTAGTACCCGAGGAAGAGGAATCCAAGAGACCCAGTACTTC

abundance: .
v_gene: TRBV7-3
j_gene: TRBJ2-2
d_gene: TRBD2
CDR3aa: CASSHGRLAGAGELFF
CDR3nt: TGTGCCAGCAGCCACGGGCGGCTAGCGGGCGCCGGGGAGCTGTTTTTT

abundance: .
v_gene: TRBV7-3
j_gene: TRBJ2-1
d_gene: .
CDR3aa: CASSLSFNDEQFF
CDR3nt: TGTGCCAGCAGCTTATCTTTCAACGATGAGCAGTTCTTC

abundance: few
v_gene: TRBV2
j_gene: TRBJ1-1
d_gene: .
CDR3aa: CASIWVRDTEAFF
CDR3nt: TGTGCCAGCATCTGGGTCAGGGACACTGAAGCTTTCTTT

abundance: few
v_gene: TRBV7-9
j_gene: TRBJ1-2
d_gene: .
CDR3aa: CASSLQSYGYTF
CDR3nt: TGTGCCAGCAGCTTACAGTCGTATGGCTACACCTTC

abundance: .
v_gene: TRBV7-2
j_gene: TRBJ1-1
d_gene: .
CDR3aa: CASKKVGASNTEAFF
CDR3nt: TGTGCCAGCAAAAAAGTGGGGGCTTCGAACACTGAAGCTTTCTTT

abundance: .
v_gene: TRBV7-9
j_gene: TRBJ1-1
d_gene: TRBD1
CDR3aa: CASSMTGAKNTEAFF
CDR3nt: TGTGCCAGCAGCATGACAGGGGCCAAGAACACTGAAGCTTTCTTT

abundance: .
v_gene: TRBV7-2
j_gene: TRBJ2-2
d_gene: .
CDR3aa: CASSPTPANTGELFF
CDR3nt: TGTGCCAGCAGCCCGACACCAGCGAACACCGGGGAGCTGTTTTTT

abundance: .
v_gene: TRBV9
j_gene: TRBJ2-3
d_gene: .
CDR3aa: CASSINTGSTDTQYF
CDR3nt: TGTGCCAGCAGCATAAACACAGGGAGCACAGATACGCAGTATTTT

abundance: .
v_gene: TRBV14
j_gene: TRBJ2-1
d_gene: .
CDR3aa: CASSQVRSRRDEQFF
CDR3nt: TGTGCCAGCAGCCAAGTGAGGTCCCGTCGGGATGAGCAGTTCTTC

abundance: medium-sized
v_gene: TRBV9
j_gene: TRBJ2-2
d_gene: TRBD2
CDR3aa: CASGLAGRNTGELFF
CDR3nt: TGTGCCAGCGGTCTAGCGGGAAGGAACACCGGGGAGCTGTTTTTT

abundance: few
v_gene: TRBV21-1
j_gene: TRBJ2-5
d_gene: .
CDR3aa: CASTPGGIRETQYF
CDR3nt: TGTGCCAGCACACCGGGGGGGATAAGAGAGACCCAGTACTTC